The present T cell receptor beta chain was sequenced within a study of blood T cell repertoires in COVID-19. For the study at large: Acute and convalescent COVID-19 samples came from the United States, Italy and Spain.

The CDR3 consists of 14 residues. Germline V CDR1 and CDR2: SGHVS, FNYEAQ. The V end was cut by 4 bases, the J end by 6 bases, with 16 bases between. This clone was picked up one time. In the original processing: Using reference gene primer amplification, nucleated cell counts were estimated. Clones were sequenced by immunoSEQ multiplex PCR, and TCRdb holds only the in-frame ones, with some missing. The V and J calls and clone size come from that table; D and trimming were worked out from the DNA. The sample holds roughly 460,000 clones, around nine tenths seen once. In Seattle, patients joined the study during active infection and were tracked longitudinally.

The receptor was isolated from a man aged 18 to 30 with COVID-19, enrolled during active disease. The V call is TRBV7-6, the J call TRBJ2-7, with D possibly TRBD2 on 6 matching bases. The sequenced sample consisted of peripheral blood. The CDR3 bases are TGTGCCAGCAGCTCGCCGGGACTGAAGGGCGAGCAGTACTTC. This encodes CASSSPGLKGEQYF.